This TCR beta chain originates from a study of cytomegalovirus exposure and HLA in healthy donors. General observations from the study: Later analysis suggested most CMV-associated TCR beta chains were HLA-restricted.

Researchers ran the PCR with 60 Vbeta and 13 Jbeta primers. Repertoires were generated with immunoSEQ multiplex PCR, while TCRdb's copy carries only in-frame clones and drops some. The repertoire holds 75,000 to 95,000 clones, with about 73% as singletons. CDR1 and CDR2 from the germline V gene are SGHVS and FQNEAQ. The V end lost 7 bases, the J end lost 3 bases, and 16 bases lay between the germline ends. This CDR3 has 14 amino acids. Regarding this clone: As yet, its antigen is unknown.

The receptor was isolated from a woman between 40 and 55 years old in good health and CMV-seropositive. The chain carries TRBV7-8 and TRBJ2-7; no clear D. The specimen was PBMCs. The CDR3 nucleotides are TGTGCCAGCACCGCCCGAGTCGTCAACTACGAGCAGTACTTC. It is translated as CASTARVVNYEQYF.